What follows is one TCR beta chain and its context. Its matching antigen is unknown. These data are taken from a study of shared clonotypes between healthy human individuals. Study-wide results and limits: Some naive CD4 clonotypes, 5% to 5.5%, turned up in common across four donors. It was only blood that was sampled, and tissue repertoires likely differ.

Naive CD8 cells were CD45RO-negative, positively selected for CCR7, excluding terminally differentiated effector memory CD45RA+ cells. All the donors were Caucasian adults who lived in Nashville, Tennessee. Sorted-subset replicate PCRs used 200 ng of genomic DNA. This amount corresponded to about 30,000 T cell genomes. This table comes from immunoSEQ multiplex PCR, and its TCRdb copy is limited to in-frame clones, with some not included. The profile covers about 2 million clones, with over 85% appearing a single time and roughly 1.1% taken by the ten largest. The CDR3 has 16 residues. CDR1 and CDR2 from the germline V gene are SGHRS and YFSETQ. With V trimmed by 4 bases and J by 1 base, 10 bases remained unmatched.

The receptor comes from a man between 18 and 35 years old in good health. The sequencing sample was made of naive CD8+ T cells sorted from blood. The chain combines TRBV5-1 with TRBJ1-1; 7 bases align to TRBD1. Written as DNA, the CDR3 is TGCGCCAGCAGCCTCAAGACAGGGCAAACGAACACTGAAGCTTTCTTT. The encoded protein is CASSLKTGQTNTEAFF.